This T cell receptor (beta chain) originates from a study of control samples from healthy donors and cancer patients. Method: immunoSEQ multiplex PCR; TCRdb's copy keeps in-frame clones and lacks some. The sample contains 100,000 to 150,000 clones, approximately 91% of which appear only once. The receptor comes from a woman in her late teens or twenties in good health. Sequencing was carried out using blood.

CDR3 DNA sequence: TGTGCCAGCTCCAGCGACTTCGGGGGTGAAAAACTGTTTTTT. Translated, it gives CASSSDFGGEKLFF. The chain couples TRBV18 to TRBJ1-4; maybe TRBD1 (5 bases). The V gene lost 6 bases and the J gene lost 7 bases, with 15 bases spanning the gap. The CDR3 sequence is 14 residues long. Per germline, CDR1 KGHSH and CDR2 LQKENI.